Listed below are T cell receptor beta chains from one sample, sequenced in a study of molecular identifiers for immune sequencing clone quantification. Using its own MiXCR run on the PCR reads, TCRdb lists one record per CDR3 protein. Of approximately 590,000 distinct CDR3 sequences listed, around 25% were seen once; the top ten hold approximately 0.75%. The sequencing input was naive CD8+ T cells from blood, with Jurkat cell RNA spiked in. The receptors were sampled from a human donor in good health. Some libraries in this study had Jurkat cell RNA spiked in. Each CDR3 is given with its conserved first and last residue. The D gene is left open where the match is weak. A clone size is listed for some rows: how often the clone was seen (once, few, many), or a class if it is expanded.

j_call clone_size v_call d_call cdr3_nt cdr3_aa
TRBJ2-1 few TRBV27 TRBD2 TGTGCCAGCAGTAATAGCGGGGGGCCCTACAATGAGCAGTTCTTC CASSNSGGPYNEQFF
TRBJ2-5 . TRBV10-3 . TGTGCCATCAGTGTAGAGGGGTACCAAGAGACCCAGTACTTC CAISVEGYQETQYF
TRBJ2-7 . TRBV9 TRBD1 TGTGCCAGCAGCGTACAGGGGGCGAGGGACGAGCAGTACTTC CASSVQGARDEQYF
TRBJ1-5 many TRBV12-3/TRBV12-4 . TGTGCCAGCAGTTTTGATGCGGCAGCCCCCAATCAGCCCCAGCATTTT CASSFDAAAPNQPQHF
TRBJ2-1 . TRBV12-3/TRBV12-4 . TGTGCCAGCACCACACCCACGGGGACCCGATGCAATGAGCAGTTCTTC CASTTPTGTRCNEQFF
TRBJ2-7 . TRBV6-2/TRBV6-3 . TGTGCCAGCAGTTTCTCAGTAGGAGGAAGGTACGGGCAGTACTTC CASSFSVGGRYGQYF
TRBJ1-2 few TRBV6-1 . TGTGCCAGCAGTGAAGTCATCGCTAACTATGGCTACACCTTC CASSEVIANYGYTF
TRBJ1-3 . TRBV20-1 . TGCAGTGCTAGCAGGGGAGGGTACCAGGGGACGAGCTCTGGAAACACCATATATTTT CSASRGGYQGTSSGNTIYF
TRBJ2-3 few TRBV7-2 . TGTGCCAGCAGCTTAAGGGCCGGGACTCTCGCTACAGATACGCAGTATTTT CASSLRAGTLATDTQYF
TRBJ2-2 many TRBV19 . TGTGCCAGTAGTATTGGAGGGGCGGCCGGGGAGCTGTTTTTT CASSIGGAAGELFF
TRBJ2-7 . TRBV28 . TGTGCCAGCAGCCCGCCCTACAATTACGAGCAGTACTTC CASSPPYNYEQYF
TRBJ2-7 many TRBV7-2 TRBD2 TGTGCCAGCAGCTTAGTCTCAGCGGGGGACTACGAGCAGTACTTC CASSLVSAGDYEQYF
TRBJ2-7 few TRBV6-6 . TGTGCCAGCAGTCCTTTTCACTCGGACGGCTACGAGCAGTACTTC CASSPFHSDGYEQYF
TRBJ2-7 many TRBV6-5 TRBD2 TGTGCCAGCAGTTACTCAGCCAGCGGGGGGGGGGCCTACGAGCAGTACTTC CASSYSASGGGAYEQYF
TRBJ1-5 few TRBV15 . TGTGCCACCAGCAGAGATTCAGGGGTGAGCAATCAGCCCCAGCATTTT CATSRDSGVSNQPQHF
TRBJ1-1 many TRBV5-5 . TGTGCCAGCAGCTTGGACCTGGGCAGCCCGAACACTGAAGCTTTCTTT CASSLDLGSPNTEAFF
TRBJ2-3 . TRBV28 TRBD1 TGTGCCAGCAGTTTATCGGCGAGGACAGGGGGTTTTGGGGATACGCAGTATTTT CASSLSARTGGFGDTQYF
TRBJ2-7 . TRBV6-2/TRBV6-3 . TGTGCCAGCAGTTACTCGATCTACGAGCAGTACTTC CASSYSIYEQYF
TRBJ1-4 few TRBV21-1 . TGTGCCAGCAGCACAACCGGGACGGTGAGGAATGAAAAACTGTTTTTT CASSTTGTVRNEKLFF
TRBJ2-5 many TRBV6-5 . TGTGCCAGCAGTCGATCGGTGGGACCGATTCCTGGCGAGACCCAGTACTTC CASSRSVGPIPGETQYF
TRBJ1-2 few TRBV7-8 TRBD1 TGTGCCAGCACCGAAAGCGGACAGGGGATATATGGCTACACCTTC CASTESGQGIYGYTF
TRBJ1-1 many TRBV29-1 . TGCAGCGTTGCCGCAGGGTGGGACGCTTTCTTT CSVAAGWDAFF
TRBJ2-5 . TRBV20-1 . TGCAGTGCTAGAGATGTTGGGCAGGGCCAAGAGACCCAGTACTTC CSARDVGQGQETQYF
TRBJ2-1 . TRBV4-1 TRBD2 TGCGCCAGCAGCCAAAAGATAGAGGGACTAGTCTACAATGAGCAGTTCTTC CASSQKIEGLVYNEQFF
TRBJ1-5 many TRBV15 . TGTGCCACCGGGGCGACAGCGGATCAGCCCCAGCATTTT CATGATADQPQHF
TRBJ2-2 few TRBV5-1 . TGCGCCAGCAGCTGGGGGCCGGGACTACGGATCGGGGAGCTGTTTTTT CASSWGPGLRIGELFF